The 17 T cell receptor beta chains presented below share a single source sample, sequenced in a study of blood T cell repertoires in COVID-19. Method: immunoSEQ multiplex PCR; TCRdb's copy keeps in-frame clones and lacks some. In the table there are about 200,000 clones, less than 90% of which are singletons. Material: peripheral blood. These receptors originate from a woman aged 70 to 79 with acute or convalescent COVID-19.

This chain uses TRBV6-2 or TRBV6-3 with TRBJ1-2; 7 bases match TRBD1. This CDR3 contains 13 residues. Germline assignment: CDR1 MNHEY and CDR2 SVGEGT. The V gene end was trimmed by 5 bases and the J gene end by 9 bases; junction bases not matched to a gene: 9. The CDR3 spells CASSRQGMNSYTF. The CDR3 DNA reads TGTGCCAGCAGTAGACAGGGTATGAATAGCTACACCTTC.

About this clone itself: This CDR3 is also generated by other DNA sequences in the sample. This chain links TRBV5-1 with TRBJ1-2; D might be TRBD1 (6 bases). This CDR3 is 13 amino acids long. V lost 4 bases, J lost 1 base, and 8 bases lay in between. CDR1 and CDR2 from the germline V gene are SGHRS and YFSETQ. The CDR3 region is CASSQDSNYGYTF. Written as DNA, the CDR3 is TGCGCCAGCAGCCAGGACAGTAACTATGGCTACACCTTC.

The chain is built from TRBV11-2 and TRBJ2-7; a weak D match, TRBD2 (7 bases). With 0 bases removed from V and 2 bases from J, the gap between germline ends came to 11 bases. The CDR3 has 15 amino acids. CDR1 SGHAT and CDR2 FQNNGV come from the germline V gene. CDR3: CASSLEEGGAYEQYF. The CDR3 DNA reads as TGTGCCAGCAGCTTAGAGGAGGGGGGGGCCTACGAGCAGTACTTC.

The chain combines TRBV21-1 with TRBJ2-1; the table calls TRBD2, which could not be checked here. TRBV21-1 is noted as a pseudogene. The CDR3 covers 14 residues. The CDR3 DNA reads as TGTGCCAGCAGCAAAGAACTAGGACGCGGTGAGCAGTTCTTC. It codes for CASSKELGRGEQFF.

This chain links TRBV28 with TRBJ1-5; TRBD1 might be the D (6 bases). Germline values: CDR1 MDHEN, CDR2 SYDVKM. Trimming shortened V by 5 bases and J by 5 bases, and 16 bases separated the two germline ends. The CDR3 runs to 15 residues. CDR3 in amino acids: CASSVSNRGYQPQHF. CDR3 DNA sequence: TGTGCCAGCAGTGTTTCAAATAGGGGGTATCAGCCCCAGCATTTT.

The chain carries TRBV12-5 and TRBJ2-7, with D perhaps matching TRBD2 (5 bases). The V end lost 1 base, the J end lost 4 bases, and 8 bases lay between the germline ends. CDR3 length equals 13 residues. Looked up from germline, CDR1 is LGHNT and CDR2 is FRNRAP. DNA of the CDR3: TGTGCTAGTGGTTTGGCCGGAGGTTACGAGCAGTACTTC. As protein: CASGLAGGYEQYF.

The sample holds a few counts of this clone. In nucleotides, the CDR3 is TGTGCCAGTAGTCCGACAGGAGCCAAAAACATTCAGTACTTC. The encoded protein is CASSPTGAKNIQYF. The genes are TRBV19 and TRBJ2-4, with D possibly being TRBD1 (6 bases). Per the germline V gene, CDR1 is LNHDA and CDR2 is SQIVND (reference sequence). This CDR3 is 14 amino acids long. Trimming left V 5 bases short and J 0 bases short, with 8 bases between.

The J gene is TRBJ1-2, the V gene TRBV5-4; unclear D gene. The CDR3 totals 13 residues. The V end was cut by 4 bases, the J end by 1 base, with 8 bases between. Germline CDR1 reads SGHNT; CDR2 reads YYREEE (reference sequence). CDR3 nucleotide sequence: TGTGCCAGCAGCACAGACGGTAACTATGGCTACACCTTC. As protein: CASSTDGNYGYTF.

V usage is TRBV7-2 and J usage is TRBJ2-5; 10 bases agree with TRBD1. This CDR3 region has 15 residues. CDR1 is SGHTA, CDR2 FQGNSA, per germline. Trimming removed 5 bases from V and 4 bases from J; junction bases left unmatched: 7. The CDR3 sequence: CASSRGQGRRETQYF. As DNA, the CDR3 is TGTGCCAGCAGCCGGGGACAGGGGAGGAGAGAGACCCAGTACTTC. Full variable domain (rest looked up from reference TRBV7-2 and TRBJ2-5): GAGVSQSPSNKVTEKGKDVELRCDPISGHTALYWYRQSLGQGLEFLIYFQGNSAPDKSGLPSDRFSAERTGGSVSTLTIQRTQQEDSAVYLCASSRGQGRRETQYFGPGTRLLVL.

The gene calls are TRBV3-1 (or the pseudogene TRBV3-2) and TRBJ2-1; 7 bases fit TRBD1. CDR1 and CDR2 from the germline V gene are LGHDT and YNNKEL (reference sequence). The CDR3 consists of 14 residues. V shed 1 base, J shed 10 bases, and the junction held 7 bases outside the gene matches. In DNA form, the CDR3 reads TGTGCCAGCAGCCAAGGGTCGGACAGGATCGAGCAGTTCTTC. Its protein is CASSQGSDRIEQFF.

This chain connects TRBV9 to TRBJ1-6; tentatively, D is TRBD1 (6 bases). The V gene's germline CDR1 is SGDLS and CDR2 YYNGEE. The CDR3 is 16 amino acids. V lost 3 bases and J 10 bases, leaving 20 bases between the germline ends. The CDR3 is CASSGRTGTLGSPLHF. The CDR3 region has the DNA TGTGCCAGCAGCGGCAGAACAGGGACCCTTGGGTCACCCCTCCACTTT. Full variable domain (outside the CDR3, taken from reference TRBV9 and TRBJ1-6): DSGVTQTPKHLITATGQRVTLRCSPRSGDLSVYWYQQSLDQGLQFLIQYYNGEERAKGNILERFSAQQFPDLHSELNLSSLELGDSALYFCASSGRTGTLGSPLHFGNGTRLTVT.

This chain uses TRBV7-2 with TRBJ1-5, with no clear D. Trimming took off 3 bases at V and 6 bases at J, with 15 bases between the two ends. The CDR3 loop spans 15 amino acids. Germline CDR1 is SGHTA and CDR2 is FQGNSA. CDR3 sequence: CASSFLRTPGQPQHF. CDR3 DNA sequence: TGTGCCAGCAGCTTCCTGCGCACCCCGGGTCAGCCCCAGCATTTT.

The chain carries TRBV13 and TRBJ2-5; D may be TRBD2 (6 bases). This CDR3 is built from 14 residues. V lost 5 bases and J 5 bases, leaving 15 bases between the germline ends. Looked up from germline, CDR1 is PRHDT and CDR2 is FYEKMQ (reference sequence). CDR3 region: CASSPSGEDETQYF. In DNA form, the CDR3 reads TGTGCCAGCAGCCCGTCCGGGGAGGATGAGACCCAGTACTTC.

This chain connects TRBV28 to TRBJ1-2; D ambiguous. Germline CDR1 is MDHEN and CDR2 is SYDVKM. V dropped 5 bases and J dropped 7 bases, with 14 bases sitting between them. The CDR3 sequence is 13 residues long. The CDR3 DNA is TGTGCCAGCAGTCCAGGCAGCTTCGCTGGCTACACCTTC. This gives the protein CASSPGSFAGYTF.

The rearrangement links TRBV3-1 (or the pseudogene TRBV3-2) to TRBJ2-5, with 11 bases lining up with TRBD2. CDR3 length: 18 residues. The J segment lost 2 bases and the V segment lost 4 bases, leaving 12 bases of the junction unmatched. The germline CDR1 and CDR2 sequences are LGHDT and YNNKEL (reference sequence). As DNA, the CDR3 is TGTGCCAGCAGCCCTGGGACTAGCGGACCCCTCAGTCAAGAGACCCAGTACTTC. It specifies CASSPGTSGPLSQETQYF.

V and J are TRBV7-2 and TRBJ2-1; TRBD1 matches 8 bases. In germline, CDR1 is SGHTA, CDR2 FQGNSA. The CDR3 covers 15 residues. Germline trimming cut 8 bases from V and 0 bases from J; bases unmatched to any gene: 6. The DNA for the CDR3 is TGTGCCAGCTCCGGGACAGGATTCTCCTACAATGAGCAGTTCTTC. Protein: CASSGTGFSYNEQFF.

The J gene is TRBJ2-3, the V gene TRBV7-2; tentative D call: TRBD2 (5 bases). Germline V lookup: CDR1 SGHTA, CDR2 FQGNSA. Trimming shortened V by 0 bases and J by 2 bases, and 12 bases separated the two germline ends. The CDR3 runs 16 residues. The DNA for the CDR3 is TGTGCCAGCAGCTTAGCTCCGGGGATGAACACAGATACGCAGTATTTT. Translating gives CASSLAPGMNTDTQYF. Full variable domain (rest looked up from reference TRBV7-2 and TRBJ2-3): GAGVSQSPSNKVTEKGKDVELRCDPISGHTALYWYRQSLGQGLEFLIYFQGNSAPDKSGLPSDRFSAERTGGSVSTLTIQRTQQEDSAVYLCASSLAPGMNTDTQYFGPGTRLTVL.